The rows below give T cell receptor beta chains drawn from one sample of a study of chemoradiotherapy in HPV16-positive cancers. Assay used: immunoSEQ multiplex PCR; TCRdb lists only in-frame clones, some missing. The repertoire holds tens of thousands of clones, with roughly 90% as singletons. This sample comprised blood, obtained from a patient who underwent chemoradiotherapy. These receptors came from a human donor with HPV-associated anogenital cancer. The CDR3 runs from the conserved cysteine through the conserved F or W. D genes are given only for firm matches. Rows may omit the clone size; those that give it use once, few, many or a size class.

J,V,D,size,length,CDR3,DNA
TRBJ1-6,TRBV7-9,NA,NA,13,CASKETANSPLHF,TGTGCCAGTAAAGAGACCGCTAATTCACCCCTCCACTTT
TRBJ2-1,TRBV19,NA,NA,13,CASSIGAENEQFF,TGTGCCAGTAGTATAGGAGCAGAGAATGAGCAGTTCTTC
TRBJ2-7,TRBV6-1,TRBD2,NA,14,CASSVTSGGYEQYF,TGTGCCAGCAGTGTGACTAGCGGGGGTTACGAGCAGTACTTC
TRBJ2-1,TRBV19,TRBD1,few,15,CASRGQVSSYNEQFF,TGTGCCAGTAGGGGACAGGTGAGCTCCTACAATGAGCAGTTCTTC
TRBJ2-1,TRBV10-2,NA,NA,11,CASREHNEQFF,TGCGCCAGCAGGGAACATAATGAGCAGTTCTTC
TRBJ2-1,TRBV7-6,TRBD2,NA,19,CASSLLIGTTSGSFNEQFF,TGTGCCAGCAGCTTATTAATAGGGACCACTAGCGGGAGCTTCAATGAGCAGTTCTTC
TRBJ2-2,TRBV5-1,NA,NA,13,CASSLEQTGELFF,TGCGCCAGCAGCTTGGAACAAACCGGGGAGCTGTTTTTT
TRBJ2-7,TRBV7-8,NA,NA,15,CASSLGAGKPSEQYF,TGTGCCAGCAGCTTAGGGGCGGGTAAGCCCTCCGAGCAGTACTTC
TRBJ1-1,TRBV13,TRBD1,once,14,CASSKGDRGTEAFF,TGTGCCAGCAGTAAGGGAGACAGGGGCACTGAAGCTTTCTTT
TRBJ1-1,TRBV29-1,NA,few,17,CSVHPLQGFSRNTEAFF,TGCAGCGTTCATCCCCTCCAGGGGTTTTCTAGGAACACTGAAGCTTTCTTT
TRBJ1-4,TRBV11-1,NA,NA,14,CASSSGSRGEKLFF,TGTGCCAGCAGCTCCGGGTCTAGGGGAGAAAAACTGTTTTTT
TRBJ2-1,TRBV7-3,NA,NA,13,CASSLLAGSEQFF,TGTGCCAGCAGCTTACTTGCAGGGAGTGAGCAGTTCTTC
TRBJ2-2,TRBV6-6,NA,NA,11,CATAGGGELFF,TGTGCCACCGCTGGGGGCGGGGAGCTGTTTTTT
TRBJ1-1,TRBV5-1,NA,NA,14,CASRIPGSGAGAFF,TGCGCCAGCAGAATCCCAGGGAGTGGGGCAGGAGCTTTCTTT
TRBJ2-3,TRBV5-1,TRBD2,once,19,CASSVQRLTSGSYPDTQYF,TGCGCCAGCAGCGTCCAACGTCTCACTAGCGGGAGTTATCCAGATACGCAGTATTTT
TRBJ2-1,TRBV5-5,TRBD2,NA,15,CASSPNSGGWDEQFF,TGTGCCAGCAGCCCTAATAGCGGGGGGTGGGATGAGCAGTTCTTC
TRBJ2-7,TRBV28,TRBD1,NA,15,CASTPSGTATYEQYF,TGTGCCAGCACTCCAAGTGGGACAGCGACCTACGAGCAGTACTTC
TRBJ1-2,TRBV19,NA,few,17,CASSNHQGQDLNYGYTF,TGTGCCAGTAGTAACCACCAGGGGCAGGACCTAAACTATGGCTACACCTTC
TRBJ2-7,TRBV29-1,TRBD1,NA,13,CSGTGGHSYEQYF,TGCAGCGGGACAGGGGGCCACTCCTACGAGCAGTACTTC
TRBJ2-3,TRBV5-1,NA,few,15,CASSGGTQPTDTQYF,TGCGCCAGCAGCGGGGGGACACAACCCACAGATACGCAGTATTTT
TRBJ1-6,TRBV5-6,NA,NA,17,CASSLSGGIPFNSPLHF,TGTGCCAGCAGCTTGTCCGGGGGGATCCCGTTTAATTCACCCCTCCACTTT
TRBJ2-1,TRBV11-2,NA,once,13,CASSSISRNEQFF,TGTGCCAGCAGCTCGATCAGCCGGAACGAGCAGTTCTTC
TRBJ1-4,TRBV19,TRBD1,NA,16,CASNMGDRAFNEKLFF,TGTGCCAGTAACATGGGGGACAGGGCTTTTAATGAAAAACTGTTTTTT
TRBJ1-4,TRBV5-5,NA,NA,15,CASSFGGRFNEKLFF,TGTGCCAGCAGCTTCGGAGGCCGTTTTAATGAAAAACTGTTTTTT
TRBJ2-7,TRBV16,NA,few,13,CASSQTGSYEQYF,TGTGCCAGCAGCCAAACAGGATCCTACGAGCAGTACTTC
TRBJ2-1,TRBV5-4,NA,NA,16,CASSLLVGLSYNEQFF,TGTGCCAGCAGCTTATTGGTGGGTCTCTCCTACAATGAGCAGTTCTTC
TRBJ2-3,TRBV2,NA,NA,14,CASSEGLGTDTQYF,TGTGCCAGCAGTGAAGGACTAGGCACAGATACGCAGTATTTT
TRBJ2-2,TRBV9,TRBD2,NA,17,CASSVAGGTTNTGELFF,TGTGCCAGCAGCGTCGCGGGAGGAACCACGAACACCGGGGAGCTGTTTTTT
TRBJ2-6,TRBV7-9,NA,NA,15,CASSVIKSGANVLTF,TGTGCCAGCAGCGTTATTAAGTCCGGGGCCAACGTCCTGACTTTC
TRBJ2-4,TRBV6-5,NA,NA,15,CASSYTPQGAGAQYF,TGTGCCAGCAGTTACACCCCTCAGGGGGCGGGAGCTCAGTACTTC
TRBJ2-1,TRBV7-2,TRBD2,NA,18,CASSSTYNSGRGMNEQFF,TGTGCCAGCAGCTCCACATACAATAGCGGGAGGGGGATGAATGAGCAGTTCTTC
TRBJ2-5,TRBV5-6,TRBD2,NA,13,CASSLGASGAEYF,TGTGCCAGCAGCTTGGGGGCTAGCGGGGCCGAGTACTTC
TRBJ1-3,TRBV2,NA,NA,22,CASSEPFSRRRDDVGAGNTIYF,TGTGCCAGCAGTGAACCCTTCTCCAGGAGGCGGGACGATGTGGGGGCTGGAAACACCATATATTTT
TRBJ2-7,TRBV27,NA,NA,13,CASSFSPGYEQYF,TGTGCCAGCAGTTTTTCTCCAGGCTACGAGCAGTACTTC
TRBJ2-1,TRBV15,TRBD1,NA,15,CATSRDGRGNNEQFF,TGTGCCACCAGCAGAGATGGCAGGGGGAACAATGAGCAGTTCTTC
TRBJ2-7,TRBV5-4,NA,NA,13,CASSSLGSREQYF,TGTGCCAGCAGTTCGTTGGGGTCGCGGGAGCAGTACTTC
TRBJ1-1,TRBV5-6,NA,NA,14,CASSLVGRDAEAFF,TGTGCCAGCAGCTTGGTCGGCAGGGATGCTGAAGCTTTCTTT
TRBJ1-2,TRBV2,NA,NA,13,CASSFKQGYGYTF,TGTGCCAGCAGTTTCAAACAGGGCTATGGCTACACCTTC
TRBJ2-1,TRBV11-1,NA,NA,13,CASRRGSSNEQFF,TGTGCCAGCAGAAGGGGGTCGTCGAATGAGCAGTTCTTC
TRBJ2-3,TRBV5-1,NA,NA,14,CASSLEAGADTQYF,TGCGCCAGCAGCTTGGAAGCGGGTGCAGATACGCAGTATTTT
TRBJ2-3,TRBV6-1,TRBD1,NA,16,CASSEVIGQGEDTQYF,TGTGCCAGCAGTGAAGTTATCGGACAGGGGGAAGATACGCAGTATTTT
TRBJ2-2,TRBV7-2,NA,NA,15,CASSPGGGSTGELFF,TGTGCCAGCAGCCCGGGTGGGGGTAGCACCGGGGAGCTGTTTTTT
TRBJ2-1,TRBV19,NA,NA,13,CATQGLAYNEQFF,TGTGCCACACAGGGTTTGGCCTACAATGAGCAGTTCTTC
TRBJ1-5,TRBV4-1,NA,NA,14,CASSQEAGSWPQHF,TGCGCCAGCAGCCAAGAGGCAGGGAGTTGGCCCCAGCATTTT
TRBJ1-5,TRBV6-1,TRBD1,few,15,CASSEAEDRGLPQHF,TGTGCCAGCAGTGAAGCGGAGGACAGGGGGTTGCCCCAGCATTTT
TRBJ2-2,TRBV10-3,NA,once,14,CAMTGREHTGELFF,TGTGCCATGACAGGGAGGGAGCACACCGGGGAGCTGTTTTTT
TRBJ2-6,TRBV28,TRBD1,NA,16,CASKRQGPSGANVLTF,TGTGCCAGCAAGAGACAGGGCCCCTCTGGGGCCAACGTCCTGACTTTC
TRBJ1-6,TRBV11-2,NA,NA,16,CASSLRGSSYNSPLHF,TGTGCCAGCAGCTTAAGGGGTAGCTCCTATAATTCACCCCTCCACTTT
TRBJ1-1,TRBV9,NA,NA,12,CASSPGSTEAFF,TGTGCCAGCAGCCCCGGGAGCACTGAAGCTTTCTTT
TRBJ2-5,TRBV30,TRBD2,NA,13,CAWTSGGQETQYF,TGTGCCTGGACTAGCGGGGGGCAAGAGACCCAGTACTTC